The 9 T cell receptor beta chains below were found in one sample sequenced in a study of blood T cell repertoires in COVID-19. The data were produced by immunoSEQ multiplex PCR, yet TCRdb's version contains in-frame clones alone and is incomplete. The table includes about 250,000 clones, about four fifths detected once. Sequencing was done on a sample of peripheral blood. Source of these receptors: a man older than 75 with acute or convalescent COVID-19.

The chain employs TRBV24-1 and TRBJ2-1; D is possibly TRBD2 (5 bases). Trimming removed 6 bases at V and 1 base at J, with 12 bases between. The CDR3 consists of 15 residues. Germline V CDR1 and CDR2: KGHDR, SFDVKD. The CDR3 protein is CATSSSGSSYNEQFF. In nucleotides, the CDR3 is TGTGCCACCAGTTCCTCGGGGAGTTCCTACAATGAGCAGTTCTTC.

The chain uses TRBV9 and TRBJ2-1, with TRBD2 matching over 7 bases. The germline CDR1 and CDR2 sequences are SGDLS and YYNGEE. The CDR3 extends over 16 amino acids. Losses at the gene ends were 0 bases for V and 0 bases for J; bases not matched to a gene: 3. For the CDR3, the DNA is TGTGCCAGCAGCGTAGTGGGCGGGAGCTCCTACAATGAGCAGTTCTTC. Translation gives CASSVVGGSSYNEQFF.

The V and J genes are TRBV5-1 and TRBJ2-1; D possibly corresponds to TRBD1 (5 bases). This CDR3 contains 13 residues. The germline V gene has CDR1 SGHRS and CDR2 YFSETQ. Between the trimmed V and J ends, which lost 0 bases and 8 bases, there was a span of 9 bases. The CDR3 nucleotides read TGCGCCAGCAGCTTGGCGGACACCCATGAGCAGTTCTTC. Residues: CASSLADTHEQFF.

The chain has TRBV6-5 and TRBJ1-2; 8 bases align to TRBD1. CDR1 MNHEY and CDR2 SVGAGI come from the germline V gene. This CDR3 is built from 15 residues. Trimming cost V 6 bases and J 8 bases; bases outside gene matches: 14. The CDR3 loop reads CASRKPLDRVLGYTF. CDR3 DNA: TGTGCCAGCAGAAAGCCCCTGGACAGGGTACTAGGCTACACCTTC.

This chain links TRBV18 with TRBJ1-1; no definite D call. With 2 bases removed from V and 3 bases from J, the gap between germline ends came to 10 bases. The CDR3 is 14 amino acids. Germline loops: CDR1 KGHSH, CDR2 LQKENI. CDR3 DNA sequence: TGTGCCAGCTCACCATTTAATCCGGACACTGAAGCTTTCTTT. It specifies CASSPFNPDTEAFF.

This chain uses TRBV6-1 with TRBJ1-2; the D gene is possibly TRBD1 (5 bases). V was cut by 4 bases and J by 8 bases, with 11 bases left in between. CDR1 and CDR2 from the germline V gene are MNHNS and SASEGT. The CDR3 is 12 residues long. The CDR3 region is CASSVAGGGYTF. The CDR3 DNA reads TGTGCCAGCAGTGTAGCGGGGGGAGGCTACACCTTC.

This clone is a singleton in its sample. This rearrangement joins TRBV30 to TRBJ1-2; 9 positions agree with TRBD1. Trimming took 2 bases from V and 8 from J; bases not matched to a gene: 12. Per germline, CDR1 GTSNPN and CDR2 SVGIG (reference sequence). There are 15 residues in the CDR3. Here the CDR3 reads CAWSRLDRGSDGYTF. The CDR3 nucleotides read TGTGCCTGGAGTCGACTCGACAGGGGGAGTGACGGCTACACCTTC.

This clone was observed once. This sequence joins TRBV5-4 and TRBJ1-1, with D possibly matching TRBD1 (6 bases). CDR1 is SGHNT and CDR2 is YYREEE in the germline V gene (reference sequence). The CDR3 spans 16 residues. V was pared by 4 bases and J by 5 bases, with 21 bases between. The CDR3 nucleotides read TGTGCCAGCAGCCCCTACAGGGAAAGGGGTAGTACTGAAGCTTTCTTT. Translation gives CASSPYRERGSTEAFF.

To note about this clone: Other DNA variants within this sample encode the same CDR3. The rearrangement links TRBV18 to TRBJ2-1; D unclear. The CDR3 contains 14 residues. Germline-derived CDR1 and CDR2 are KGHSH and LQKENI. V was trimmed by 0 bases and J by 4 bases, leaving 7 bases between them. CDR3 loop: CASSPPSSYNEQFF. In DNA form, the CDR3 reads TGTGCCAGCTCACCACCTAGTTCTTACAATGAGCAGTTCTTC.